A single sample is the source of the 23 T cell receptor beta chains below, sequenced in a study of radiation and T cells in renal cell carcinoma. TCRdb's table, derived via immunoSEQ multiplex PCR, lists solely in-frame clones and lacks some. The data hold approximately 110,000 clones, with roughly 85% observed a single time. Time point indicated: baseline pretreatment blood. Treatment noted: 15 Gy SBRT to primary tumor, nephrectomy 4 weeks later. Sequenced here: blood, sampled from a patient whose treatment included radiotherapy and nephrectomy. The receptors shown here come from a woman in her sixties with renal cell carcinoma.

V and J are TRBV6-5 and TRBJ1-5, with TRBD1 matching over 10 bases. Trimming cost V 2 bases and J 2 bases; bases outside gene matches: 3. The CDR3 spans 16 residues. Germline assignment: CDR1 MNHEY and CDR2 SVGAGI. The CDR3 DNA reads TGTGCCAGCAGTTACGGTGGGACAGGGGGCAATCAGCCCCAGCATTTT. The encoded protein is CASSYGGTGGNQPQHF.

The chain links TRBV28 to TRBJ2-4, with D unresolved. Germline V gives CDR1 MDHEN, CDR2 SYDVKM. The germline V and J ends were trimmed by 10 bases and 8 bases, with 15 bases remaining between them. CDR3 length: 12 residues. The CDR3 protein is CANSVESYIQYF. CDR3 DNA sequence: TGTGCCAACTCGGTGGAGTCCTACATTCAGTACTTC. Full variable domain (outside the CDR3, taken from reference TRBV28 and TRBJ2-4): DVKVTQSSRYLVKRTGEKVFLECVQDMDHENMFWYRQDPGLGLRLIYFSYDVKMKEKGDIPEGYSVSREKKERFSLILESASTNQTSMYLCANSVESYIQYFGAGTRLSVL.

This chain joins TRBV28 and TRBJ1-6; the D is unclear. This CDR3 has 14 residues. Trimming took off 3 bases at V and 12 bases at J, with 15 bases between the two ends. Germline loops: CDR1 MDHEN, CDR2 SYDVKM. The CDR3, as DNA: TGTGCCAGCAGTTTTGACGGCGGAGTACAACCCCTCCACTTT. It translates to CASSFDGGVQPLHF.

A few counts support this clone. V and J are TRBV6-4 and TRBJ2-1; TRBD1 might be the D (5 bases). The CDR3 runs to 18 residues. CDR1 is MRHNA, CDR2 SNTAGT, per germline. V dropped 6 bases and J dropped 1 base, with 22 bases sitting between them. This chain's CDR3 is CASSPKGVGIGSYNEQFF. The CDR3, as DNA: TGTGCCAGCAGCCCTAAAGGGGTGGGGATTGGGTCCTACAATGAGCAGTTCTTC.

The CDR3 sequence is CAWSARGNEQFF. In nucleotides, the CDR3 is TGTGCCTGGAGTGCCAGGGGCAATGAGCAGTTCTTC. V usage is TRBV30 and J usage is TRBJ2-1, with D tentatively TRBD1 (6 bases). The CDR3 totals 12 residues. Per the germline V gene, CDR1 is GTSNPN and CDR2 is SVGIG (reference sequence). The germline V and J ends were trimmed by 1 base and 6 bases, with 7 bases remaining between them. The whole variable domain, remainder taken from reference TRBV30 and TRBJ2-1, is SQTIHQWPATLVQPVGSPLSLECTVEGTSNPNLYWYRQAAGRGLQLLFYSVGIGQISSEVPQNLSASRPQDRQFILSSKKLLLSDSGFYLCAWSARGNEQFFGPGTRLTVL.

The CDR3 region has the DNA TGCGCCAGCAGCTCCGACCGGATTCGGAATGAGCAGTTCTTC. Translating gives CASSSDRIRNEQFF. J is TRBJ2-1 and V is TRBV5-1, with unresolved D. The CDR3 length is 14 residues. Germline V gene data show CDR1 as SGHRS and CDR2 as YFSETQ. The V and J ends lost 3 bases and 7 bases respectively, with 14 bases between them.

This chain uses TRBV5-5 with TRBJ2-3; weak D call: TRBD1 (6 bases). The length of the CDR3 is 15 residues. From germline, CDR1 is SGHKS and CDR2 YYEKEE (reference sequence). V was clipped by 0 bases and J by 0 bases, with 8 bases between them. The CDR3 bases are TGTGCCAGCAGCTTGGAACAGGGAAGCACAGATACGCAGTATTTT. This sequence encodes CASSLEQGSTDTQYF.

The DNA for the CDR3 is TGTGCCAGCAGTGAAGGCTACCCACTGGAGCAGTACTTC. This gives the protein CASSEGYPLEQYF. J is TRBJ2-7 and V is TRBV2; D gene uncertain. The CDR3 extends over 13 amino acids. Trimming removed 1 base at V and 7 bases at J, with 11 bases between. From germline, CDR1 is SNHLY and CDR2 FYNNEI.

This chain uses TRBV4-2 with TRBJ2-1, with TRBD2 matching over 10 bases. The germline V gene encodes CDR1 LGHNA and CDR2 YNFKEQ. V lost 0 bases to trimming and J lost 0 bases; unmatched junction nucleotides: 11. The CDR3 consists of 20 residues. The chain's CDR3 is CASSQDLWLAGEPSYNEQFF. In DNA form, the CDR3 reads TGTGCCAGCAGCCAAGATCTTTGGCTAGCGGGAGAACCCTCCTACAATGAGCAGTTCTTC.

V gene TRBV28 combines with J gene TRBJ1-2, with 7 bases that match TRBD1. Trimming removed 6 bases from V and 6 bases from J; junction bases left unmatched: 10. In germline, CDR1 is MDHEN, CDR2 SYDVKM. The CDR3 consists of 14 residues. For the CDR3, the DNA is TGTGCCAGCAGCCGGGACAGCCTCTGGGATGGCTACACCTTC. Its translation: CASSRDSLWDGYTF.

The chain uses TRBV4-2 and TRBJ1-5; D is unclear. The CDR3 is 16 amino acids. With 0 bases removed from V and 0 bases from J, the gap between germline ends came to 9 bases. CDR1 and CDR2 (germline): LGHNA, YNFKEQ. In DNA form, the CDR3 reads TGTGCCAGCAGCCAAGACGGTTTCATTAGCAATCAGCCCCAGCATTTT. It yields the protein CASSQDGFISNQPQHF.

The V call is TRBV7-3, the J call TRBJ2-7; D is unresolved. This CDR3 contains 15 residues. CDR1 is SGHTA, CDR2 FQGTGA, per germline. The V gene lost 1 base and the J gene lost 3 bases, with 13 bases spanning the gap. CDR3 sequence: CASSLNAGPVYEQYF. The CDR3 DNA is TGTGCCAGCAGCTTAAATGCAGGTCCGGTCTACGAGCAGTACTTC. The full variable domain, rest sourced from reference TRBV7-3 and TRBJ2-7, is GAGVSQTPSNKVTEKGKYVELRCDPISGHTALYWYRQSLGQGPEFLIYFQGTGAADDSGLPNDRFFAVRPEGSVSTLKIQRTERGDSAVYLCASSLNAGPVYEQYFGPGTRLTVT.

The chain uses TRBV10-3 and TRBJ2-2; TRBD2 might be the D (5 bases). The CDR3 is 14 amino acids. V was pared by 3 bases and J by 4 bases, with 9 bases between. Germline assignment: CDR1 ENHRY and CDR2 SYGVKD. The CDR3 protein is CAISDWGATGELFF. The CDR3 coding sequence is TGTGCCATCAGTGACTGGGGAGCCACCGGGGAGCTGTTTTTT.

There are a few counts of this clone. The rearrangement joins TRBV4-1 to TRBJ1-1; TRBD1 is a possible D gene (5 bases). Germline V gives CDR1 MGHRA, CDR2 YSYEKL. This CDR3 is built from 15 residues. V lost 0 bases, J lost 5 bases, and 13 bases lay in between. The CDR3 loop reads CASSQDIGGRTEAFF. The DNA of the CDR3 is TGCGCCAGCAGCCAAGATATCGGGGGGAGGACTGAAGCTTTCTTT.

Comment on this clone: The same CDR3 is also encoded by other DNA sequences in this sample. The rearrangement uses TRBV10-3 and TRBJ1-5; D is ambiguous. V gave up 6 bases and J gave up 0 bases, with 6 bases separating them. This CDR3 contains 13 residues. The germline gives CDR1 ENHRY, CDR2 SYGVKD. The DNA of the CDR3 is TGTGCCATCAGCGACGGTAGCAATCAGCCCCAGCATTTT. It codes for CAISDGSNQPQHF.

The chain links TRBV7-3 to TRBJ2-1; 9 nucleotides match TRBD2. Germline V gene lookup returns CDR1 SGHTA and CDR2 FQGTGA. The length of the CDR3 is 14 residues. V lost 0 bases and J lost 8; bases outside the gene matches: 2. The DNA of the CDR3 is TGTGCCAGCAGCTTAACACTAGCGGGCGATGAGCAGTTCTTC. This sequence encodes CASSLTLAGDEQFF.

This clone was detected once. V usage is TRBV19 and J usage is TRBJ1-5; D remains ambiguous. The CDR3 is 16 residues long. The V end lost 0 bases, the J end lost 3 bases, and 12 bases lay between the germline ends. Germline assignment: CDR1 LNHDA and CDR2 SQIVND (reference sequence). CDR3 residues: CASSIDGIGFNQPQHF. Here the CDR3 DNA reads TGTGCCAGTAGTATAGACGGGATTGGGTTCAATCAGCCCCAGCATTTT.

The chain uses TRBV5-4 and TRBJ2-1; D may be TRBD1 (5 bases). Germline V gene sequence: CDR1 SGHNT, CDR2 YYREEE (reference sequence). The CDR3 has 16 amino acids. V lost 1 base to trimming and J lost 4 bases, with 15 bases between them. In nucleotides, the CDR3 is TGTGCCAGCAGCTTGTGGGGCCAGCCTAGATACAATGAGCAGTTCTTC. Translated: CASSLWGQPRYNEQFF.

The chain has TRBV7-6 and TRBJ1-5; D call uncertain. The CDR3 consists of 17 residues. Germline lookup yields CDR1 SGHVS and CDR2 FNYEAQ. The V gene lost 3 bases and the J gene lost 0 bases, with 15 bases spanning the gap. The CDR3 nucleotides are TGTGCCAGCAGCTTGGCCCCCCCGGGTAATAGCAATCAGCCCCAGCATTTT. This encodes CASSLAPPGNSNQPQHF.

V usage is TRBV10-1 and J usage is TRBJ2-7; TRBD1 agrees at 9 bases. Per germline, CDR1 WNHNN and CDR2 SYGVQD (reference sequence). The CDR3 length is 14 residues. Trimming removed 6 bases from V and 7 bases from J; junction bases left unmatched: 10. The CDR3 reads CASSSGTGRGEQYF. The CDR3 DNA follows: TGCGCCAGCAGCTCCGGGACAGGGCGAGGGGAGCAGTACTTC.

This rearrangement joins TRBV28 to TRBJ2-1; TRBD1 might be the D (5 bases). Trimming stripped 3 bases from V and 7 bases from J, with 10 bases between. Germline values: CDR1 MDHEN, CDR2 SYDVKM. This CDR3 spans 13 amino acids. CDR3 DNA sequence: TGTGCCAGCAGTTTTGTGGGGCGGAATGAGCAGTTCTTC. Its translation is CASSFVGRNEQFF.

The chain carries TRBV12-1 and TRBJ2-3; the table's TRBD2 call for D was not verified on the DNA. TRBV12-1 is assigned pseudogene status. The CDR3 contains 21 residues. CDR3 nucleotides: TGTGCCAGCAACCTGGCGAGGTCTCGAACTAGCGGGTCGGAAAGCACAGATACGCAGTATTTT. The encoded protein is CASNLARSRTSGSESTDTQYF.

The rearrangement uses TRBV10-3 and TRBJ2-2; no reliable D call. CDR1 is ENHRY and CDR2 is SYGVKD in the germline V gene. The CDR3 runs to 12 residues. V was trimmed by 2 bases and J by 6 bases, leaving 4 bases between them. In DNA, the CDR3 is TGTGCCATCAGTGAGGAGGCCGGGGAGCTGTTTTTT. Amino acid sequence: CAISEEAGELFF.